This entry lists 3 T cell receptor beta chains sequenced from one sample in a study of T cells in localized non-small cell lung cancer. Method: immunoSEQ multiplex PCR; TCRdb's copy keeps in-frame clones and lacks some. The top ten clones hold roughly 30% of a sample with several thousand clones, about 89% of them seen once. Source: peripheral blood, taken before any cancer treatment. Receptors were obtained from a male donor at least 60 years old with stage III lung adenocarcinoma.

This clone showed up just once. The chain has TRBV4-3 and TRBJ2-2; D remains unclear. Trimming cost V 0 bases and J 4 bases, with 3 bases left between them. The CDR3 runs 13 residues. CDR1 and CDR2 from the germline V gene are LGHNA and YSLEER. The CDR3 reads CASSQDLTGELFF. In DNA form, the CDR3 reads TGCGCCAGCAGCCAAGACCTCACCGGGGAGCTGTTTTTT.

The J gene is TRBJ1-2, the V gene TRBV19, with 8 positions matching TRBD1. This CDR3 spans 17 amino acids. The ends lost 3 bases at V and 4 bases at J; junction bases unmatched: 13. Germline V gives CDR1 LNHDA, CDR2 SQIVND (reference sequence). As DNA, the CDR3 is TGTGCCAGTAGTATTCAGGCCCCAGGGGGCGCTCTCTATGGCTACACCTTC. It is translated as CASSIQAPGGALYGYTF.

The CDR3, as DNA: TGTGCCATCAGTGAGGGACCCATCGGGGGTTACGAGCAGTACTTC. It encodes CAISEGPIGGYEQYF. This chain connects TRBV10-3 to TRBJ2-7, with D perhaps matching TRBD2 (6 bases). The CDR3 contains 15 residues. V was pared by 2 bases and J by 4 bases, with 15 bases between. Germline V lookup: CDR1 ENHRY, CDR2 SYGVKD.